This entry features one T cell receptor beta chain sequence. Germline V lookup: CDR1 MGHRA, CDR2 YSYEKL. CDR3 length: 16 residues. Trimming shortened V by 4 bases and J by 2 bases, and 18 bases separated the two germline ends. The data were taken from a study of patients and donors after allogeneic stem cell transplantation. MiXCR was run by TCRdb on the RT-PCR reads, yielding one entry per CDR3 protein. The repertoire holds approximately 430,000 distinct CDR3 sequences, with 16% as singletons. Specimen: blood, either unsorted or a sorted T cell fraction (not recorded which). The chain uses TRBV4-1 and TRBJ2-7; tentative D call: TRBD1 (6 bases). The receptor was derived from a human donor who was either an allogeneic HSCT recipient or a stem cell or donor lymphocyte infusion donor (not recorded which). It is not recorded whose cells these are; they may come from a transplant donor. The CDR3 loop reads CASSPRPEDRPYEQYF. DNA for the CDR3: TGCGCCAGCAGCCCGAGGCCGGAGGACAGACCCTACGAGCAGTACTTC.